Included here is one TCR beta chain sequence, with context. What antigen it recognizes has not been identified. Per-base qualities were not stored, and no clone one base away is much larger. The data belong to a study of shared clonotypes between healthy human individuals (dated by TCRdb to about 2020). Regarding the research as a whole: Three men and a couple of women, aged 18 to 49 years, made up the cohort. For each donor, three plates each were used for CD4 naive and CD4 memory, two plates were used for CD8 naive, and one plate was used for CD8 memory. The study deeply sequenced blood TCR repertoires of five healthy adults to estimate repertoire size and the extent of clonotype sharing between individuals. To increase sequencing depth and limit assay-specific biases, TCR repertoire library preparation and sequencing were carried out by different laboratories using diverse techniques. Each donor's leukapheresis produced roughly between roughly 0.85 and 9.5 billion PBMCs.

The donors were healthy, HIV-negative adults who had no recently reported acute infections or vaccinations. Every donor was a Caucasian adult residing in Nashville, Tennessee, USA. CD4+ T cells were enriched by magnetic negative selection; naive cells were then positively selected on CD45RA, and the negative fraction formed the memory subset. Blood was collected by leukapheresis, and PBMCs were isolated by Ficoll-Histopaque density gradient centrifugation and then cryopreserved in liquid nitrogen vapor phase. Analytical flow cytometry was used to check the purity and quantity of every magnetically sorted T cell population. Genomic DNA was isolated from each sorted fraction and quantified by UV absorbance on a Nanodrop 2000c. CDR1 and CDR2, per the germline V gene, are MDHEN and SYDVKM. Trimming takes 6 bases off V and 4 bases off J; junction bases not matched to a gene: 15. The CDR3 numbers 16 residues from cysteine through phenylalanine. Only the CDR3 region is kept as DNA, spanning 48 bases read in frame from base 1.

Overall study results and their limits: Even with the large sequencing depth, rarefaction of the sorted-subset datasets indicated that sequencing was incomplete. Larger estimated clonotype richness was generally found for naive subsets than for memory subsets. Because the study included a small number of donors, the genetic and exposure-history diversity represented was limited. Sampling was limited to blood, and TCR repertoires in tissue likely differ from TCR repertoires in blood. Based on pairwise subsampling, the degree of clonotype sharing among donors was expected to be affected by sequencing depth. Roughly 5.2% of naive CD4, 3.5% of naive CD8, approximately 2% of memory CD4, and 0.35% to 0.5% of memory CD8 clonotypes were shared across a few donors. Compared with non-shared clonotypes, the clonotypes found in all four sorted-subset donors had higher generation probabilities.

Using the deep immunoSEQ assay, TCR CDR3 regions were amplified from genomic DNA by multiplex PCR. Genomic DNA extracted from each cell subset was distributed evenly over all wells of several immunoSEQ 96-well plates, and each plate served as one replicate. For sorted subsets, about 220 ng of genomic DNA, equivalent to around 30,000 T cell genomes, went into each replicate PCR. The purified libraries were quantified using a Qubit 3.0 fluorometer, sized with a Bioanalyzer 2100, and then quantified again using the KAPA Library Quantification kit. Every immunoSEQ 96-well plate was sequenced on a dedicated single-read 150-cycle Illumina NextSeq 550 flow cell. The authors' pipeline ran thus. The immunoSEQ output contained only junctional sequences without quality scores, so filtering could not match that applied to full-length reads. Sequences were annotated with PyIR, a Python wrapper for IgBLAST v1.9, and V/J genes and CDR3 were assigned using IMGT germline references. Any read was removed if the V/J assignment was weak (E-value above 1e-6), the CDR3 was missing, or the read contained stop codons, out-of-frame junctions, or ambiguous translated residues. V3J clonotypes were defined by identical inferred V gene, J gene, and CDR3 amino acid sequence. The percentage overlap between two repertoires was calculated by dividing the number of shared unique clonotypes by the size of the smaller repertoire. Repertoire richness was assessed with RTK rarefaction, the Chao1 estimator, and Recon v2.1 estimates of unobserved clonotypes. OLGA was used to compute generation probabilities for all TCRbeta clonotypes that the gDNA method yielded from a handful of donors. In TCRdb, the immuneACCESS table is reduced to in-frame sequences with V and J assigned. These tables do not hold every clone; where another copy was compared, an unresolved V gene accounts for under half, and the others remain unexplained. V and J calls and clone size are copied from that table; D and trimming were computed from the DNA. This sample lists 550,000 to 700,000 clones; more than 70% were detected once. The ten largest clones add up to around 2% of the sample.

The chain employs TRBV28 and TRBJ2-7; 7 bases in the junction line up with TRBD2. This TCR was sampled from a woman aged 25 to 39 in good health. The specimen was memory CD4+ T cells sorted from blood. What this sample's cell subset or site label stands for: CD45RA-negative fraction. The CDR3 region has the sequence CASRRPAGGGPYEQYF. The nucleotides read TGTGCCAGCAGGAGACCCGCTGGGGGAGGGCCGTACGAGCAGTACTTC.